Listed below are T cell receptor beta chains from one sample, sequenced in a study of OX40 agonist ivuxolimab in advanced cancers. The data were produced by immunoSEQ multiplex PCR, yet TCRdb's version contains in-frame clones alone and is incomplete. Found here are fewer than 100,000 clones, 85% to 90% of them singletons; the top ten hold around 13%. Sequences were derived from CD4+ or CD8+ T cells sorted from blood, sampled in a trial of the OX40 agonist ivuxolimab. Receptors were obtained from an adult with an advanced solid tumor such as melanoma, head and neck, liver or kidney cancer. CDR3s include the opening cysteine and the closing phenylalanine or tryptophan. A D gene is named only where the DNA matches it firmly. A clone size is listed for some rows: how often the clone was seen (once, few, many), or a class if it is expanded.

clone size	V gene	J gene	D gene	CDR3 protein	CDR3 DNA
.	TRBV29-1	TRBJ2-5	.	CSVLRDSVETQYF	TGCAGCGTTCTCCGGGACTCCGTTGAGACCCAGTACTTC
.	TRBV28	TRBJ2-5	.	CASRGRPETQYF	TGTGCCAGCAGGGGGCGGCCAGAGACCCAGTACTTC
.	TRBV6-7	TRBJ2-7	.	CASIPNLDLGPYEQYF	TGTGCCAGCATCCCAAATTTGGACTTAGGTCCGTACGAGCAGTACTTC
.	TRBV6-4	TRBJ2-4	TRBD1	CASRPRTGMNIQYF	TGTGCCAGCAGACCTCGGACAGGTATGAACATTCAGTACTTC
.	TRBV4-1	TRBJ2-2	.	CASSQEEEGSGELFF	TGCGCCAGCAGCCAAGAAGAGGAGGGGTCCGGGGAGCTGTTTTTT
once	TRBV4-2	TRBJ2-3	.	CASSQETATDTQYF	TGTGCCAGCAGCCAAGAGACCGCCACAGATACGCAGTATTTT
.	TRBV27	TRBJ2-3	TRBD2	CASNLQREGGPDTQYF	TGTGCCAGCAACCTACAGCGGGAGGGGGGCCCAGATACGCAGTATTTT
.	TRBV7-9	TRBJ2-7	TRBD2	CASSQTSASNEQYF	TGTGCCAGCAGCCAAACTAGCGCTTCCAACGAGCAGTACTTC
.	TRBV4-1	TRBJ2-3	TRBD1	CASSGPRGTGVDTQYF	TGCGCCAGCAGCGGACCACGCGGGACAGGGGTGGATACGCAGTATTTT
.	TRBV27	TRBJ2-1	TRBD2	CASSYGTSGRTGEQFF	TGTGCCAGCAGTTACGGGACTAGCGGGAGAACGGGTGAGCAGTTCTTC
once	TRBV11-2	TRBJ1-4	.	CASSLNRGRGEKLFF	TGTGCCAGCAGCTTAAATCGGGGGCGCGGGGAAAAACTGTTTTTT
.	TRBV19	TRBJ1-1	.	CASTISRVNTEAFF	TGTGCCAGTACCATCAGCCGGGTGAACACTGAAGCTTTCTTT
.	TRBV6-1	TRBJ1-1	.	CASRGGRDTEAFF	TGTGCCAGCAGGGGGGGCAGGGACACTGAAGCTTTCTTT
.	TRBV6-6	TRBJ1-5	TRBD1	CANSGQGGQPQHF	TGTGCCAACTCTGGACAGGGGGGTCAGCCCCAGCATTTT
.	TRBV28	TRBJ2-7	.	CASSLSVADFHEQYF	TGTGCCAGCAGTTTATCCGTGGCGGATTTTCACGAGCAGTACTTC
.	TRBV28	TRBJ2-5	TRBD2	CASRSGGPRQETQYF	TGTGCCAGCAGATCGGGGGGGCCGCGGCAAGAGACCCAGTACTTC
.	TRBV19	TRBJ2-1	.	CASTGGAERKYNEQFF	TGTGCCAGTACTGGGGGAGCCGAGAGAAAGTACAATGAGCAGTTCTTC
.	TRBV12-5	TRBJ1-5	TRBD1	CASGSDRRGTNQPQHF	TGTGCTAGTGGTTCAGATCGCAGGGGGACCAATCAGCCCCAGCATTTT
.	TRBV2	TRBJ1-4	.	CASRILQPTNEKLFF	TGTGCCAGCAGAATACTCCAGCCAACTAATGAAAAACTGTTTTTT
.	TRBV18	TRBJ2-7	TRBD2	CASSPGLTYEQYF	TGTGCCAGCTCACCGGGACTAACCTACGAGCAGTACTTC
.	TRBV18	TRBJ2-7	TRBD1	CARRPCSPDRTHEQYF	TGTGCCAGACGGCCCTGCTCTCCGGACAGGACCCACGAGCAGTACTTC
.	TRBV6-4	TRBJ2-1	.	CASSDSASHEQFF	TGTGCCAGCAGTGACTCGGCGAGCCATGAGCAGTTCTTC
.	TRBV27	TRBJ2-3	.	CASSFSGRVTDTQYF	TGTGCCAGCAGTTTCTCCGGACGGGTAACAGATACGCAGTATTTT
.	TRBV6-6	TRBJ2-7	.	CASSLRDQSSYEQYF	TGTGCCAGCAGTCTAAGGGACCAAAGCTCCTACGAGCAGTACTTC
.	TRBV29-1	TRBJ2-1	.	CSGRQYNEQFF	TGCAGCGGAAGACAGTACAATGAGCAGTTCTTC
once	TRBV6-5	TRBJ2-1	TRBD2	CASNSAGSYNEQFF	TGTGCCAGCAATTCAGCGGGGAGCTACAATGAGCAGTTCTTC
.	TRBV5-1	TRBJ2-3	.	CASSLFVGAGTDTQYF	TGCGCCAGCAGCTTGTTCGTCGGCGCGGGAACAGATACGCAGTATTTT
few	TRBV7-9	TRBJ2-7	.	CASSLSLRGSTNEQYF	TGTGCCAGCAGCTTAAGTCTTCGGGGGAGCACTAACGAGCAGTACTTC
once	TRBV5-1	TRBJ1-2	.	CASSLMRQDGYTF	TGCGCCAGCAGCTTGATGAGGCAGGATGGCTACACCTTC
.	TRBV5-8	TRBJ2-2	TRBD1	CASRTGQSNTGELFF	TGTGCCAGCAGAACGGGACAGTCGAACACCGGGGAGCTGTTTTTT
.	TRBV14	TRBJ2-7	.	CASSQPPGSYEQYF	TGTGCCAGCAGCCAACCCCCCGGCTCCTACGAGCAGTACTTC
.	TRBV14	TRBJ2-7	.	CASSWFGGTDYEQYF	TGTGCCAGCAGTTGGTTCGGAGGGACCGACTACGAGCAGTACTTC
.	TRBV6-1	TRBJ2-3	TRBD1	CASGQGPSTDTQYF	TGTGCCAGCGGACAGGGTCCTAGCACAGATACGCAGTATTTT
.	TRBV7-9	TRBJ1-1	.	CASSSYVEIMTGRSTEAFF	TGTGCCAGCAGCTCATACGTAGAGATTATGACAGGTCGAAGTACTGAAGCTTTCTTT
.	TRBV25-1	TRBJ1-3	.	CASSEYRTLSSGNTIYF	TGTGCCAGCAGTGAATATAGGACATTAAGCTCTGGAAACACCATATATTTT
.	TRBV18	TRBJ1-2	TRBD1	CASSPPNRGEGSNGYTF	TGTGCCAGCTCACCACCCAACAGGGGAGAAGGCTCTAATGGCTACACCTTC
few	TRBV9	TRBJ2-1	TRBD2	CASSSLAGGSNEQFF	TGTGCCAGCAGCTCTCTAGCGGGAGGAAGCAATGAGCAGTTCTTC
.	TRBV4-1	TRBJ2-3	.	CASSQDSFLQGRLADTQYF	TGCGCCAGCAGCCAAGATTCTTTTCTCCAGGGGCGGTTGGCAGATACGCAGTATTTT
.	TRBV28	TRBJ2-3	TRBD2	CASTSSTSEIDTQYF	TGTGCCAGCACCTCGTCGACTAGCGAAATAGATACGCAGTATTTT
.	TRBV6-6	TRBJ2-7	TRBD2	CASSYLSSGRSYEQYF	TGTGCCAGCAGTTACCTGTCTAGCGGGAGGTCTTACGAGCAGTACTTC
.	TRBV6-5	TRBJ2-7	.	CASSLRVQVEEQYF	TGTGCCAGCAGCTTACGTGTACAGGTCGAAGAGCAGTACTTC
.	TRBV4-1	TRBJ1-2	TRBD1	CASSQMGQGANYGYTF	TGCGCCAGCAGCCAAATGGGACAGGGAGCGAACTATGGCTACACCTTC
.	TRBV13	TRBJ1-2	.	CASSRTADYGYTF	TGTGCCAGCAGCCGGACAGCCGACTATGGCTACACCTTC
.	TRBV18	TRBJ1-3	.	CASSPLLGTGSGNTIYF	TGTGCCAGCTCACCTTTACTTGGGACTGGCTCTGGAAACACCATATATTTT
.	TRBV4-1	TRBJ1-2	TRBD1	CASSQGVGGDAGYTF	TGCGCCAGCAGCCAAGGCGTAGGGGGCGATGCTGGCTACACCTTC
.	TRBV7-6	TRBJ2-5	TRBD2	CASSLGRTSGSWETQYF	TGTGCCAGCAGCTTAGGGAGGACTAGCGGGAGTTGGGAGACCCAGTACTTC
.	TRBV30	TRBJ2-2	.	CAWTWGRGGIGELFF	TGTGCCTGGACCTGGGGCAGGGGAGGGATCGGGGAGCTGTTTTTT
.	TRBV7-6	TRBJ1-2	.	CASSGFQGRSNYGYTF	TGTGCCAGCAGCGGCTTTCAGGGGAGGTCTAACTATGGCTACACCTTC
.	TRBV7-6	TRBJ2-1	.	CASSWGGTYNEQFF	TGTGCCAGCAGCTGGGGCGGGACCTACAATGAGCAGTTCTTC
.	TRBV7-3	TRBJ1-1	TRBD1	CASSFSGTGSLLNTEAFF	TGTGCCAGCAGCTTTTCGGGGACAGGGAGCCTTTTGAACACTGAAGCTTTCTTT
.	TRBV4-2	TRBJ2-7	TRBD1	CASSWDRGRLYEQYF	TGTGCCAGCAGCTGGGACAGGGGGAGGCTCTACGAGCAGTACTTC
.	TRBV30	TRBJ2-7	TRBD2	CAWMASGLYEQYF	TGTGCCTGGATGGCTAGCGGATTATACGAGCAGTACTTC
.	TRBV7-9	TRBJ2-7	TRBD2	CASSPFSGRLDEQYF	TGTGCCAGCAGCCCCTTTAGCGGGAGGTTGGACGAGCAGTACTTC
.	TRBV6-5	TRBJ1-1	.	CASSYPGRGAFF	TGTGCCAGCAGTTATCCGGGCCGAGGAGCTTTCTTT